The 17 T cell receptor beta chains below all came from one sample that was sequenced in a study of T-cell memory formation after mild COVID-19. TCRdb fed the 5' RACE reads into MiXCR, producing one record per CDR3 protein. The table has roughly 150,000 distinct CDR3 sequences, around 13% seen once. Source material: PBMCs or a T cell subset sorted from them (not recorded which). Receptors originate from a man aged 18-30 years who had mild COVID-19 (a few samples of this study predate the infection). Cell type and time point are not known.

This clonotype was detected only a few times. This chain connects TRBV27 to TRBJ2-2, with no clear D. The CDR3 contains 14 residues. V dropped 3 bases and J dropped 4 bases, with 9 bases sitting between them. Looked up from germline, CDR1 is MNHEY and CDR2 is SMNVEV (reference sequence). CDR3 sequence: CASSFSPITGELFF. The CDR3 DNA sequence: TGTGCCAGCAGTTTCAGCCCGATCACCGGGGAGCTGTTTTTT.

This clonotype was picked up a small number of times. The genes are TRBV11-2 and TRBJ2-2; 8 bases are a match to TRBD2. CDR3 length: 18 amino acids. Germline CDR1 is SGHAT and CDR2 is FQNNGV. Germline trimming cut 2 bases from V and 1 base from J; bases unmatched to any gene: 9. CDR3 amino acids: CASSLTPGGSLNTGELFF. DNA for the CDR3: TGTGCCAGCAGCTTAACCCCGGGAGGGTCCTTGAACACCGGGGAGCTGTTTTTT. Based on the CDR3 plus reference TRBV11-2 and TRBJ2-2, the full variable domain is EAGVAQSPRYKIIEKRQSVAFWCNPISGHATLYWYQQILGQGPKLLIQFQNNGVVDDSQLPKDRFSAERLKGVDSTLKIQPAKLEDSAVYLCASSLTPGGSLNTGELFFGEGSRLTVL.

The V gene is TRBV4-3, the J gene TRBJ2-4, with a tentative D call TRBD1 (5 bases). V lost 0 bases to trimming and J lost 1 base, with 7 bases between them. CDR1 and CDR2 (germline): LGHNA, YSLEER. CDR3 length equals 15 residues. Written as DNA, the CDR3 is TGCGCCAGCAGCCAAGAGCCAGGGGCCAAAAACATTCAGTACTTC. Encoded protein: CASSQEPGAKNIQYF.

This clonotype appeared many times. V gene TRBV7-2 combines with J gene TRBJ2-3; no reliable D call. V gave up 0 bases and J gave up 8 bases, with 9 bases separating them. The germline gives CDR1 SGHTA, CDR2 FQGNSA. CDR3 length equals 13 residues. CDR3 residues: CASSLASLGTQYF. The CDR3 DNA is TGTGCCAGCAGCTTAGCTTCCCTGGGTACGCAGTATTTT.

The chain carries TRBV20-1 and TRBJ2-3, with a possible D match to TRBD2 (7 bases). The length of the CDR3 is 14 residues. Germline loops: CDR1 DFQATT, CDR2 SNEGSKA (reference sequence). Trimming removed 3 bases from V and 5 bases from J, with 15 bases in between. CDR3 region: CSARPGGRGDTQYF. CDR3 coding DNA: TGCAGTGCTAGGCCGGGGGGCCGGGGAGATACGCAGTATTTT.

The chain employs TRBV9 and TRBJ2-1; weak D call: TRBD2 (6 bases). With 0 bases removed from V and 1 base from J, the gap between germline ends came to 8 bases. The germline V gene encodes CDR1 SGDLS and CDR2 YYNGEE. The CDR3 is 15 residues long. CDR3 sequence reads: CASSVDAGSYNEQFF. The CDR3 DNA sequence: TGTGCCAGCAGCGTAGACGCGGGGTCCTACAATGAGCAGTTCTTC.

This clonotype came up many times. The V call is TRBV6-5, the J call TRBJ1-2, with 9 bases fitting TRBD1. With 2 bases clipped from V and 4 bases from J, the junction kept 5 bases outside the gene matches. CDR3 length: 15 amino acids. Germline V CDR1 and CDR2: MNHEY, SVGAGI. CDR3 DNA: TGTGCCAGCAGTTACGCCGGGACAGGGCGCTATGGCTACACCTTC. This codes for CASSYAGTGRYGYTF.

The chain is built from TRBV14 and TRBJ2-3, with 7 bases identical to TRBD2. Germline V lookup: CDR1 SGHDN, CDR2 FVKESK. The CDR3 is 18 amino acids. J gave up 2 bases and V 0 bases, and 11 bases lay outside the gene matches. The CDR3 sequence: CASSQEVVSGYLTDTQYF. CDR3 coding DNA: TGTGCCAGCAGCCAAGAGGTGGTTAGCGGGTACCTCACAGATACGCAGTATTTT.

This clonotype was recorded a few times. CDR3 DNA: TGCGCCAGCAGCTTAAGTTTAACGGGGGGGCAAGAGCAGTTCTTC. Translated: CASSLSLTGGQEQFF. The chain is built from TRBV5-1 and TRBJ2-1; 8 bases match TRBD2. The CDR3 covers 15 residues. Germline lookup yields CDR1 SGHRS and CDR2 YFSETQ. J was trimmed by 10 bases and V by 2 bases; bases with no gene match: 11. The variable domain in full, with the rest retrieved from reference TRBV5-1 and TRBJ2-1, is KAGVTQTPRYLIKTRGQQVTLSCSPISGHRSVSWYQQTPGQGLQFLFEYFSETQRNKGNFPGRFSGRQFSNSRSEMNVSTLELGDSALYLCASSLSLTGGQEQFFGPGTRLTVL.

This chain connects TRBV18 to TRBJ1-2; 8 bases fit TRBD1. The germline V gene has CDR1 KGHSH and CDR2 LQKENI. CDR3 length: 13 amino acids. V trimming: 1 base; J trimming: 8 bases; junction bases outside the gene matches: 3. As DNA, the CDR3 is TGTGCCAGCTCACCACAGACAGGGGACGGCTACACCTTC. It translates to CASSPQTGDGYTF. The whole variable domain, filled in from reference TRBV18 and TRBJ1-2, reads NAGVMQNPRHLVRRRGQEARLRCSPMKGHSHVYWYRQLPEEGLKFMVYLQKENIIDESGMPKERFSAEFPKEGPSILRIQQVVRGDSAAYFCASSPQTGDGYTFGSGTRLTVV.

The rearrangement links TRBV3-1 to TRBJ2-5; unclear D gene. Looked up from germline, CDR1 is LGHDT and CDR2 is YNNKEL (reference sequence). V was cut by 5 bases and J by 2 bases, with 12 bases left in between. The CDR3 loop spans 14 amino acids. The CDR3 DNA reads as TGTGCCAGCAGCTTTCTAGATCCGCAAGAGACCCAGTACTTC. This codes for CASSFLDPQETQYF.

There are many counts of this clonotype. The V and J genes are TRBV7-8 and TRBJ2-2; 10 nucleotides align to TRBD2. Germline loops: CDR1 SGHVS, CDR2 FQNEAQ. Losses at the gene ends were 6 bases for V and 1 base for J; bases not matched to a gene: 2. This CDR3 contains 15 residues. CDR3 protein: CASRVAGGNTGELFF. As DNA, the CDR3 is TGTGCCAGCAGAGTAGCGGGGGGGAACACCGGGGAGCTGTTTTTT.

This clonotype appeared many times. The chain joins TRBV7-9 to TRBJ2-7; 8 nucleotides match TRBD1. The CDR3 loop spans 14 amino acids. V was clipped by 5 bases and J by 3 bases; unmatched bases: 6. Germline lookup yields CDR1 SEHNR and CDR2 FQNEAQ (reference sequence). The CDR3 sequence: CASSPRDRIYEQYF. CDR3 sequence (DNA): TGTGCCAGCAGCCCCCGGGACAGGATCTACGAGCAGTACTTC.

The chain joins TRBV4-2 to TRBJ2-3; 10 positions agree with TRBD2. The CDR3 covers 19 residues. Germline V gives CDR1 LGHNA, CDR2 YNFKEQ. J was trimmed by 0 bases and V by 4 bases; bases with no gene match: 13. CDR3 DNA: TGTGCCAGCAGCCGAGGGGAACTAGCGGGGACTTCTAGCACAGATACGCAGTATTTT. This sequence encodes CASSRGELAGTSSTDTQYF.

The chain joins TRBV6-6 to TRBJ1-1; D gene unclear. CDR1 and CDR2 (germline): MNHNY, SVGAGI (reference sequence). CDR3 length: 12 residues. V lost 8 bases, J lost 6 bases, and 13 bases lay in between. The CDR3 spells CASANLGAEAFF. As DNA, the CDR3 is TGTGCCAGCGCCAATTTGGGCGCTGAAGCTTTCTTT.

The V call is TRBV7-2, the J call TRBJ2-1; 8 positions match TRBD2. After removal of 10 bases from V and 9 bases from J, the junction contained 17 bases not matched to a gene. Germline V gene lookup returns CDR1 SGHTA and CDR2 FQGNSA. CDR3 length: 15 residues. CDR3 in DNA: TGTGCCACTAGCACCTCGGACGGGGGGGGCAGTGAGCAGTTCTTC. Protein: CATSTSDGGGSEQFF.

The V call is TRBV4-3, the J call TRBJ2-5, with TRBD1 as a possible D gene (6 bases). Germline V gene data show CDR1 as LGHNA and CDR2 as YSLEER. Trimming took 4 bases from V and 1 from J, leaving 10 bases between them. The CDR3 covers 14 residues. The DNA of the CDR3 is TGCGCCAGCAGCCCGCCACAGGGCCAAGAGACCCAGTACTTC. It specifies CASSPPQGQETQYF.